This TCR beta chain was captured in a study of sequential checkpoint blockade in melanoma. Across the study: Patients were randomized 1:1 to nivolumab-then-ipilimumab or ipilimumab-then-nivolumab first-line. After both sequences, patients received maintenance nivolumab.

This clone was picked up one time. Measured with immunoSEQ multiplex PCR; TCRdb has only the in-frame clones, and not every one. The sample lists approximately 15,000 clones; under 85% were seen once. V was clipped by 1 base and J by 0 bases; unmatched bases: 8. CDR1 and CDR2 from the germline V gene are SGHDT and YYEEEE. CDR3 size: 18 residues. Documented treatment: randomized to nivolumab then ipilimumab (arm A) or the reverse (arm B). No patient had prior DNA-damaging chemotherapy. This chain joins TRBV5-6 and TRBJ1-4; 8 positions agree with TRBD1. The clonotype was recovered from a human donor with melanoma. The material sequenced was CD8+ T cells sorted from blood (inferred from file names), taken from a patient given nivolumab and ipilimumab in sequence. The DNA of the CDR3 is TGTGCCAGCAGCTTGACAGGGGGGCTTTATGCAACTAATGAAAAACTGTTTTTT. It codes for CASSLTGGLYATNEKLFF.